The 22 T cell receptor beta chains presented below share a single source sample, sequenced in a study of T cell repertoires in cytomegalovirus infection (dated by TCRdb to between 2018 and 2021). Sequenced using an Illumina HiSeq 1500. The public reads were run again by TCRdb, first through fastp at Q25 and then through MiXCR, and only productive beta chains were kept. Entries are consolidated by CDR3 protein sequence, retaining the most common genes and DNA. In all, the sample holds 500,000 or so distinct CDR3 sequences, and 16% of those were seen once. Roughly a quarter of the sample is in the top ten clones. Sequencing was performed on CD8+ T cells from PBMCs. The receptors shown here come from a human donor in good health (CMV status not recorded). Some clones in this sample may be carry-over from other donors' samples.

V usage is TRBV18 and J usage is TRBJ2-3; TRBD1 matches at 7 bases. V was pared by 0 bases and J by 5 bases, with 5 bases of the junction left unmatched. The CDR3 extends over 15 amino acids. Germline V gene lookup returns CDR1 KGHSH and CDR2 LQKENI. This chain's CDR3 is CASSPPRGLEDTQYF. In DNA, the CDR3 is TGTGCCAGCTCACCACCGAGGGGGCTTGAAGATACGCAGTATTTT.

Regarding this clonotype: The final CDR3 position lacks the conserved phenylalanine or tryptophan, pointing to a likely read error. No DNA is shown, since the ends of the CDR3 on it are uncertain; the CDR3 is the one TCRdb lists. CDR3 sequence reads: CASSSGRGYTL. The chain employs TRBV7-8 and TRBJ1-2. CDR1 and CDR2 from the germline V gene are SGHVS and FQNEAQ. With termini counted, the CDR3 has 11 amino acids.

This clonotype occurred a few times. The chain recombines TRBV14 with TRBJ2-7; D is ambiguous. Germline CDR1 is SGHDN and CDR2 is FVKESK. The CDR3 has 14 amino acids. Deletions cut 0 bases from V and 1 base from J, with 7 bases between. The chain's CDR3 is CASSQEQDSYEQYF. CDR3 nucleotides: TGTGCCAGCAGCCAAGAACAAGATTCCTACGAGCAGTACTTC.

The V and J genes are TRBV9 and TRBJ2-1, with D uncertain. V shed 0 bases and J shed 5 bases, with 3 bases lying between them. The germline gives CDR1 SGDLS, CDR2 YYNGEE. There are 12 residues in the CDR3. As DNA, the CDR3 is TGTGCCAGCAGCGTAGATGACAATGAGCAGTTCTTC. Its translation is CASSVDDNEQFF.

This clonotype has more than one count but fewer than ten. The chain is built from TRBV29-1 and TRBJ2-5; D is ambiguous. V was clipped by 4 bases and J by 5 bases, with 11 bases between them. The CDR3 contains 12 residues. Germline CDR1 SQVTM, CDR2 ANQGSEA. CDR3 protein: CSVVRESETQYF. The CDR3 nucleotides read TGCAGCGTTGTAAGAGAATCGGAGACCCAGTACTTC.

This clonotype was seen a single time. This sequence joins TRBV20-1 and TRBJ2-7; tentative D call: TRBD2 (5 bases). The CDR3 contains 15 residues. V was shortened by 5 bases and J by 2 bases, with 19 bases between the two germline ends. Germline CDR1 is DFQATT and CDR2 is SNEGSKA (reference sequence). The DNA of the CDR3 is TGCAGTGCTTCGGGAAGGACTGCTCCGGCCTACGAGCAGTACTTC. Its translation: CSASGRTAPAYEQYF.

The table lists this clonotype with many counts. The rearrangement links TRBV14 to TRBJ2-3; the D gene is possibly TRBD2 (5 bases). CDR3 length: 15 residues. CDR1 is SGHDN and CDR2 is FVKESK in the germline V gene. Trimming pared 2 bases from V and 2 bases from J, leaving 11 bases between. This CDR3 is CASSQSGSLTDTQYF. The CDR3 coding sequence is TGTGCCAGCAGCCAATCGGGGAGCCTCACAGATACGCAGTATTTT.

The chain links TRBV20-1 to TRBJ2-7; D is possibly TRBD1 or TRBD2 (5 bases each). The CDR3 is 15 residues long. The V end was cut by 7 bases, the J end by 4 bases, with 23 bases between. Germline loops: CDR1 DFQATT, CDR2 SNEGSKA (reference sequence). Here the CDR3 reads CSVRDPIGTGYEQYF. CDR3 coding DNA: TGCAGTGTAAGGGACCCCATTGGGACGGGGTACGAGCAGTACTTC.

This clonotype was seen many times. The chain is built from TRBV7-9 and TRBJ2-6; D is perhaps TRBD1 or TRBD2 (5 bases each). The V gene's germline CDR1 is SEHNR and CDR2 FQNEAQ (reference sequence). Trimming stripped 5 bases from V and 1 base from J, with 21 bases between. This CDR3 spans 19 amino acids. The chain's CDR3 is CASSVNSGTEESGANVLTF. CDR3 bases: TGTGCCAGCAGCGTCAACTCCGGGACGGAGGAGTCTGGGGCCAACGTCCTGACTTTC.

This clonotype was counted a few times. This CDR3 is missing its conserved last phenylalanine or tryptophan, likely due to a read error. V is TRBV6-4 and J is TRBJ2-1; D gene ambiguous. The CDR3 has 15 amino acids. Per germline, CDR1 MRHNA and CDR2 SNTAGT. V dropped 6 bases and J dropped 4 bases, with 16 bases sitting between them. In DNA, the CDR3 is TGTGCCAGCAGCGTCTCCCTTGGTGCTTACAATGAGCAGTTCTTA. This gives the protein CASSVSLGAYNEQFL.

This clonotype turned up a few times. The rearrangement uses TRBV20-1 and TRBJ2-7, with TRBD2 identical over 7 bases. Germline V gene sequence: CDR1 DFQATT, CDR2 SNEGSKA (reference sequence). The ends lost 0 bases at V and 0 bases at J; junction bases unmatched: 8. This CDR3 spans 16 amino acids. The CDR3 reads CSARDRPSGDSYEQYF. The DNA of the CDR3 is TGCAGTGCTAGAGATCGGCCTAGCGGAGACTCCTACGAGCAGTACTTC.

V and J are TRBV5-4 and TRBJ1-2; 9 positions agree with TRBD1. V shed 3 bases and J 3 bases; nucleotides not matched to a gene: 6. The CDR3 has 15 residues. Germline CDR1 is SGHNT and CDR2 is YYREEE (reference sequence). The DNA for the CDR3 is TGTGCCAGCAGCTGGTCCCGGGACAGGGACTATGGCTACACCTTC. It encodes CASSWSRDRDYGYTF.

This clonotype has ten or more counts. The rearrangement uses TRBV7-2 and TRBJ2-5, with 7 nucleotides matching TRBD2. This CDR3 is 16 amino acids long. CDR1 is SGHTA and CDR2 is FQGNSA in the germline V gene. V shed 1 base, J shed 1 base, and the junction held 6 bases outside the gene matches. CDR3 sequence reads: CASSLVAGEGQETQYF. In nucleotides, the CDR3 is TGTGCCAGCAGCTTAGTGGCGGGGGAGGGCCAAGAGACCCAGTACTTC.

This clonotype was seen at least ten times. This chain uses TRBV12-3 or TRBV12-4 with TRBJ2-7; 11 positions agree with TRBD2. The CDR3 is 16 residues long. J was trimmed by 1 base and V by 5 bases; bases with no gene match: 7. CDR3 sequence reads: CASSTLAGGESYEQYF. The CDR3 DNA is TGTGCCAGCAGTACCTTAGCGGGAGGGGAATCCTACGAGCAGTACTTC.

This clonotype was seen only a few times. J is TRBJ1-2 and V is TRBV3-1; TRBD1 matches 7 bases. The ends lost 3 bases at V and 1 base at J; junction bases unmatched: 8. The CDR3 totals 16 residues. Germline CDR1 and CDR2: LGHDT and YNNKEL (reference sequence). CDR3 sequence: CASSHAGTDLNYGYTF. CDR3 nucleotides: TGTGCCAGCAGCCACGCCGGGACAGATCTTAACTATGGCTACACCTTC. Variable domain in full (rest from reference TRBV3-1 and TRBJ1-2): DTAVSQTPKYLVTQMGNDKSIKCEQNLGHDTMYWYKQDSKKFLKIMFSYNNKELIINETVPNRFSPKSPDKAHLNLHINSLELGDSAVYFCASSHAGTDLNYGYTFGSGTRLTVV.

Remarks on this clonotype: It may be a read error: a sequence one base away is much more abundant. The J gene is TRBJ1-1, the V gene TRBV28, with 11 bases identical to TRBD1. V lost 5 bases to trimming and J lost 3 bases; unmatched junction nucleotides: 2. CDR1 MDHEN and CDR2 SYDVKM come from the germline V gene. This CDR3 spans 14 amino acids. The DNA for the CDR3 is TGTGCCAGCAGTAAGGGACAGGGGGACACTGAAGCTTTCTTT. Its protein product is CASSKGQGDTEAFF.

On this clonotype itself: Since a much larger clone is just one base distant, this may be a read error. The rearrangement uses TRBV7-9 and TRBJ2-3; D gene uncertain. The V and J ends lost 5 bases and 3 bases respectively, with 6 bases between them. CDR1 and CDR2 from the germline V gene are SEHNR and FQNEAQ (reference sequence). There are 12 residues in the CDR3. The CDR3 spells CASSPQTDTQYF. For the CDR3, the DNA is TGTGCCAGCAGCCCCCAGACAGATACGCAGTATTTT.

This clonotype was recorded many times. This chain's CDR3 is CASSLNRGGNEQFF. CDR3 DNA: TGTGCCAGCAGCCTCAACCGAGGGGGCAATGAGCAGTTCTTC. The chain carries TRBV7-2 and TRBJ2-1; D is possibly TRBD1 (6 bases). V lost 5 bases to trimming and J lost 6 bases, with 14 bases between them. The CDR3 consists of 14 residues. Germline-derived CDR1 and CDR2 are SGHTA and FQGNSA.

Turning to this clonotype: The CDR3 carries no conserved terminal phenylalanine or tryptophan, so it likely arises from a read error. The chain couples TRBV10-3 to TRBJ2-3; TRBD2 aligns across 13 bases. The CDR3 extends over 17 amino acids. CDR1 ENHRY and CDR2 SYGVKD come from the germline V gene. The junction had 8 bases not matched to a gene; V was cut back by 0 bases and J by 8 bases. CDR3 loop: CAISESLAGGLPGTQYI. The CDR3 region has the DNA TGTGCCATCAGTGAGTCACTAGCGGGAGGGCTCCCCGGTACGCAGTATATT.

This clonotype was seen at least ten times. This chain connects TRBV12-3 or TRBV12-4 to TRBJ1-2, with D possibly TRBD1 on 6 matching bases. V lost 6 bases and J 1 base, leaving 24 bases between the germline ends. The CDR3 covers 18 residues. CDR3 region: CASSLPRGGRTINYGYTF. The CDR3 region has the DNA TGTGCCAGCAGCCTCCCGCGGGGGGGCAGGACCATTAACTATGGCTACACCTTC.

This clonotype was detected ten times or more. The genes are TRBV12-3 or TRBV12-4 and TRBJ2-1; 8 nucleotides agree with TRBD2. The CDR3 spans 16 residues. The trim removed 0 bases at V and 6 bases at J, leaving 7 bases unmatched. CDR3 sequence reads: CASSLAPYGRANEQFF. The CDR3 DNA reads as TGTGCCAGCAGTTTAGCCCCTTACGGGAGGGCCAATGAGCAGTTCTTC.

The CDR3 here is CSVPGKADYGYTF. The CDR3, as DNA: TGCAGCGTTCCGGGTAAAGCGGACTATGGCTACACCTTC. This chain uses TRBV29-1 with TRBJ1-2; D is unresolved. The germline V gene has CDR1 SQVTM and CDR2 ANQGSEA. The CDR3 length is 13 residues. V was shortened by 5 bases and J by 3 bases, with 13 bases between the two germline ends.